This TCR beta chain appears in the sequencing data of a study of cytomegalovirus exposure and HLA in healthy donors (dated by TCRdb to about 2017). Looking at the study overall: An earlier analysis of approximately 640 of the donors reported more than 250 Gb of sequence data and roughly 110 million unique TCR beta sequences from about 200 million T cells. Approximately 300 gigabases of sequencing data and approximately 92 million unique TCR sequences made up an early release that covered approximately 700 HLA-typed donors. Among the roughly 400 genotyped donors, around 81% belonged to the genetic ancestry cluster associated with self-reported Caucasian donors. The study aimed to test whether cataloging public T cell receptors could reveal signatures of past pathogen exposure. Using immunosequencing, the study profiled T cell repertoires from some 670 subjects and related those repertoires to cytomegalovirus serostatus. Along with the approximately 620-subject first cohort, a separate validation cohort of more than 90 different subjects was used. To predict cytomegalovirus infection status, the study combined high-throughput TCR immunosequencing, statistical association of individual TCRs with disease status, and machine learning. A later analysis re-examined previously published TCR beta repertoires from around 670 donors and added high-resolution HLA genotyping to investigate patterns of TCR occurrence. Rather than drawing on any new phenotypic data, the later analysis identified candidate immune exposures from TCR beta sequences and the way those sequences occurred across donors. In an earlier analysis of 587 of the donors, high-throughput TCR beta sequencing was used to judge whether each TCR beta V gene segment behaved as functional or pseudogenic. Donor age, sex, ethnicity and CMV serostatus were collected together with the repertoire data. In a later genetic analysis, genome-wide SNP genotypes for about 55% of the roughly 670 donors were used, and that subset was treated as a discovery cohort. All discovery cohort repertoires had been generated on a single sequencing platform. HLA typing covered class I and class II loci at four-digit resolution. The number of typed donors differed by locus: 629-630 for A, B, C, DRB1 and DQB1; some 500 for DQA1; some 610 for DPA1; and some 450 for DPB1. Roughly 5 DR-DQ haplotypes were handled as single units for association and clustering because linkage in the cohort was strong. Among about 410 genotyped donors of the cohort, an average of roughly 230,000 unique TCR beta nucleotide sequences was sequenced per donor, of which approximately 19% were non-productive.

Results the study describes overall, beyond this receptor: The study listed 150 to 200 TCR beta chains as associated with cytomegalovirus. A further reported finding was that TCR beta sequences accurately predicted the HLA-A and HLA-B alleles for most subjects in the first cohort. In both the original and validation cohorts, the classifier was reported to diagnose cytomegalovirus status with high specificity and sensitivity. In a later analysis, TCR association rates were found to vary across HLA loci, with the most associated TCRs seen for DRB1 alleles and the fewest for HLA-C alleles. According to a later analysis, most CMV-associated TCR beta chains appeared to be HLA-restricted, and the HLA associations seemed to be driven largely by CMV exposure. According to the authors, the approach could potentially be generalized to other disease states and immunological phenotypes. Some IMGT-functional V segments, including TRBV6-2 and TRBV6-3, could not be told apart with the 87-base-pair reads, so those segments were excluded. Broadly in line with IMGT annotations, most TCR beta V segments showed up in productive rearrangements about 87% or about 30% of the time in an earlier analysis of 587 of the donors. CMV serostatus was the only immune exposure information available for the cohort. Correlated functional status among segregating V segments might be attributable to linkage disequilibrium, but an unknown experimental factor could not be ruled out. In this cohort, only TCR beta chains were sequenced, and detectable features were limited by the absence of alpha or paired-chain data. Presence/absence analyses assumed roughly uniform sequencing depth across donors, an assumption that may not hold. Approximately 18 rarely observed V segments, including chromosome 9 orphons, were excluded from the earlier analysis of a few hundred of the donors because counts were too low. Because HLA typing was missing for some donors at each locus, association tests included only the typed subset. In a later genetic analysis, a missense DCLRE1C variant was associated with V-gene and J-gene trimming of TCR beta chains, and the association was replicated in an independent cohort. Strong co-occurrence of HLA alleles, especially DR and DQ, made assigning TCR associations to individual alleles difficult. Compared with equally common non-associated chains, HLA-associated TCR beta chains in a later analysis were more clonally expanded and had lower generation probabilities. Specific HLA alleles were associated with some 15,000 TCR beta sequences at a false discovery rate of 0.05 in a later analysis. In a later genetic analysis, fewer N-insertions in productive TCRs were reported among donors in an Asian-associated ancestry cluster than the roughly 710-donor mean. In vitro tests confirmed that a few of the cytomegalovirus-associated TCR beta chains recognize cytomegalovirus antigens. Most TCR sequences were seen in very few donors, while some public TCRs were found in many individuals. According to a later analysis, parvovirus B19, influenza, CMV and Epstein-Barr virus appeared linked to several top co-occurrence clusters. A cluster of highly shared sequence variants was judged likely to represent a technical artifact of the sequencing pipeline.

Remarks on this clone: Which antigen it targets is not known. Base qualities are not provided; no much larger clone lies one nucleotide away.

Trimming accounts for 2 bases at V and 4 bases at J, while the number of junction bases matched to no gene is 12. The cysteine opens and the phenylalanine closes a CDR3 of 17 amino acids. The entry retains the CDR3 DNA only, 51 bases that are in frame from base 1. For CDR1 and CDR2, the germline V gene lists SGHVS and FQNEAQ. Library construction relied on the immunoSEQ multiplex PCR assay. A mixture of 60 forward primers for TCR Vbeta segments and 13 reverse primers for TCR Jbeta segments was used in the multiplex PCR. The CDR3 region of rearranged TCR beta genes was amplified from genomic DNA with a multiplex PCR assay. On the Illumina HiSeq System, the amplified TCR beta libraries were sequenced as 87-base-pair reads. Per the source publication's procedure: Across the 700 or so repertoires, a later analysis counted 78 million or so unique TCR beta chains, about 10 million of which were shared by at least two donors. Raw reads were error-corrected and collapsed into unique sequences with a nearest-neighbor algorithm that merged closely related sequences to remove PCR and sequencing errors. V, D and J gene segments were assigned by aligning CDR3 sequences to IMGT reference sequences. For a sequence to be retained, at least a six-nucleotide match to both a V gene segment and a J gene segment was required. A rearrangement was called productive if the CDR3 had no stop codons and remained in frame with V and J, and every other rearrangement was called non-productive. Following IMGT convention, CDR3 was defined as the stretch from the second conserved V-encoded cysteine to the conserved J-encoded phenylalanine. Sequences without an unambiguous match to a single V gene segment were excluded from the earlier analysis of 450 to 750 of the donors. In an earlier analysis of 587 of the donors, V segments were called functional above 56.7% productive rearrangements and were called segregating when the between-donor standard deviation exceeded 5%. To diagnose cytomegalovirus status from the catalog of TCR beta chain sequences, a statistical classification framework was built. In a later analysis, V and J genes were assigned by comparing TCR nucleotide sequences against IMGT/GENE-DB human TR gene sequences. A later analysis assigned CDR3 sequences and most-parsimonious VDJ recombination scenarios with the TCRdist pipeline. In a later analysis, every TCR beta chain was defined by the combination of its CDR3 amino acid sequence and its V-gene family, and reads without a unique V-gene family were dropped. A later analysis removed 592 highly shared, low-generation-probability nucleotide sequences to deal with suspected cross-contamination and a sequencing artifact. In a later analysis, a clonal expansion index for each public chain was calculated from normalized within-repertoire ranks of inferred template counts. In a later analysis, generation probabilities were computed with a VDJ recombination model fitted to out-of-frame rearrangements, and the resulting probabilities were checked against IGoR. A later analysis scored TCR-TCR, TCR-HLA and TCR-CMV co-occurrence with hypergeometric tests, applying a repertoire-size bias correction to TCR pairs. False discovery rates were estimated in a later analysis by permuting HLA or CMV assignments 20 times. In a later analysis, co-occurring TCRs were grouped using DBSCAN, with TCRdist sequence similarity added in when clustering inside HLA-allele-positive subsets. Co-occurrence clustering excluded repertoires with fewer than 30,000 or more than 120,000 public chains, plus five with anomalous nucleotide sharing. The table comes from immuneACCESS by way of TCRdb, which keeps in-frame sequences with V and J called. Part of the clones is missing from these tables; in studies checked, under half for an unresolved V gene and the rest for unknown reasons. V, J and clone size are those of that table, while D and trimming were read from the DNA. The sample profile shows 120,000 to 150,000 clones; approximately 65% of them were found once. Of the sample, 6.5% is held by the ten largest clones.

In total, more than 500 healthy bone marrow donors made up the cohort. At the time of sampling, all cohort members were nominally healthy, though unrecorded immune exposures were likely present. The donor was CMV seronegative and belonged to the group of 350 to 400 seronegative cohort members. Every donor gave a peripheral blood sample, and the peripheral blood mononuclear cells from that sample were used for TCR beta sequencing. Genomic DNA extraction from the blood cell samples was performed with the Qiagen DNeasy Blood Extraction Kit. The sequenced sample consisted of PBMCs. This TCR derives from a woman aged 60 to 75 in good health and CMV-seronegative. The rearranged chain carries TRBV7-8 and TRBJ1-2; the junction holds 8 bases that match TRBD1. The CDR3 corresponds to CASSLRTGPGLGYGYTF. The DNA reads as follows: TGTGCCAGCAGCTTAAGGACAGGGCCGGGATTGGGCTATGGCTACACCTTC.